This TCR beta chain was captured by sequencing in a study of T cell responses to AZD1222 COVID-19 vaccine. Per the germline V gene, CDR1 is KGHDR and CDR2 is SFDVKD. The CDR3 runs 12 residues. Trimming took off 7 bases at V and 4 bases at J, with 7 bases between the two ends. Using immunoSEQ multiplex PCR, the repertoire was profiled, and TCRdb retains in-frame clones only, with some absent. The sample yields about 89,000 clones, around 91% seen once. Worth noting for this clone: Other DNA sequences of this sample code for an identical CDR3.

The origin of this receptor is an adult who received the AZD1222 COVID-19 vaccine. Sample: peripheral blood, taken 28 days after the second AZD1222 dose. The V gene is TRBV24-1, the J gene TRBJ2-1, with D hard to call. Written as DNA, the CDR3 is TGTGCCACCAGGTCGTCTTACAATGAGCAGTTCTTC. The encoded protein is CATRSSYNEQFF.